This T cell receptor beta chain emerged from a study of cytomegalovirus exposure and HLA in healthy donors. PCR amplification relied on 60 Vbeta primers (plus 13 Jbeta primers). Sequencing used immunoSEQ multiplex PCR; TCRdb keeps in-frame clones, though not all of them. The top ten clones hold 19% of a sample with under 70,000 clones, around two thirds of them seen once. The sequenced sample consisted of PBMCs. This receptor was obtained from a woman aged 55-69 years in good health and CMV-seropositive.

DNA of the CDR3: TGTGCCAGCAGTTACACAGGGGAAGGTTCACCCCTCCACTTT. This translates into CASSYTGEGSPLHF. The chain carries TRBV6-6 and TRBJ1-6, with 7 bases lining up with TRBD1. The CDR3 loop spans 14 amino acids. With 2 bases clipped from V and 9 bases from J, the junction kept 4 bases outside the gene matches. Germline-derived CDR1 and CDR2 are MNHNY and SVGAGI (reference sequence).